This TCR beta chain was observed in a study of long-term antiretroviral therapy in people with HIV. At the level of the study: The 2015 recommendation for immediate ART came about a decade after the earliest samples.

The immunoSEQ assay was v3.0, run at survey level. Sequenced by immunoSEQ multiplex PCR; TCRdb stores in-frame clones only, minus some. Of 20,000 to 25,000 clones in the sample, 65% to 80% were seen once. The trim removed 4 bases at V and 3 bases at J, leaving 15 bases unmatched. CDR1 is SGHRS and CDR2 is YFSETQ in the germline V gene. The CDR3 is 18 amino acids. The receptor's source is a woman aged 40 to 55 with HIV. This chain uses TRBV5-1 with TRBJ2-7, with TRBD2 matching over 11 bases. Source: unsorted PBMCs, taken 1.2 years after starting antiretroviral therapy. The CDR3 coding sequence is TGCGCCAGCAGCCTTCTAGCGGGAGGCATACGCTCCGTCTACGAGCAGTACTTC. Its protein product is CASSLLAGGIRSVYEQYF.